These 2 T cell receptor beta chains came from one sample sequenced in a study of response to subunit inactivated influenza vaccine. TCRdb reanalysed the RT-PCR reads using MiXCR and keeps one entry per CDR3 protein. The table lists 400,000 to 650,000 distinct CDR3 sequences, approximately 7.8% of them singletons. Here the sequenced sample was PBMCs from blood, taken roughly 24 months after vaccination. The receptors come from a man aged 50 to 69 who received an inactivated influenza vaccine.

This clonotype turned up a few times. The rearrangement uses TRBV24-1 and TRBJ2-6; D tentatively reads TRBD1 or TRBD2 (5 bases each). There are 18 residues in the CDR3. Trimming pared 3 bases from V and 0 bases from J, leaving 14 bases between. Looked up from germline, CDR1 is KGHDR and CDR2 is SFDVKD. Here the CDR3 DNA reads TGTGCCACCAGTGATGCTCCGGGACGTAGCTCTGGGGCCAACGTCCTGACTTTC. Translation gives CATSDAPGRSSGANVLTF.

This clonotype was counted ten times or more. One end of the junction is discordant with germline, which a read error may explain. The V and J genes are TRBV5-1 and TRBJ1-1; unclear D gene. The CDR3 is made up of 14 amino acids. Germline values: CDR1 SGHRS, CDR2 YFSETQ. The CDR3: CASRPFDISPRLAF. The CDR3, as DNA: TGCGCCAGCAGACCCTTCGACATATCTCCGCGTCTGGCCTTT.